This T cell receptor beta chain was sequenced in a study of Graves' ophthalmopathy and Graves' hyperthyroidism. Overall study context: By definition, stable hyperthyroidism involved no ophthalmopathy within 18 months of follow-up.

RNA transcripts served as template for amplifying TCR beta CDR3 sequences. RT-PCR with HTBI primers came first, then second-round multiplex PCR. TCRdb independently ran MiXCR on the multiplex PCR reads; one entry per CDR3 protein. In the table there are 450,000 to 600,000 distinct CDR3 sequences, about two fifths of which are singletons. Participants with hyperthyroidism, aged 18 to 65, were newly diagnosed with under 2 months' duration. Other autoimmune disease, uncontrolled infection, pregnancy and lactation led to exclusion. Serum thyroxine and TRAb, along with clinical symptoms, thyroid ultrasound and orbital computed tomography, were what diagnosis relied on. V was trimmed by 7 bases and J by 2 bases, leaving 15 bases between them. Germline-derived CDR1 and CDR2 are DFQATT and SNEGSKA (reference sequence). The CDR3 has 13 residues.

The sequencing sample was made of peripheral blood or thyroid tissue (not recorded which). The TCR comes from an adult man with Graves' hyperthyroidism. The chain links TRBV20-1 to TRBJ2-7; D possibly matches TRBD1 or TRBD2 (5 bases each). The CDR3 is CSGAGTLTYEQYF. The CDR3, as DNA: TGCAGTGGGGCAGGGACGCTTACCTACGAGCAGTACTTC.